Listed here are 22 T cell receptor beta chains from one sample, sequenced in a study of OX40 agonist ivuxolimab in advanced cancers. Libraries were prepared by immunoSEQ multiplex PCR; TCRdb keeps only in-frame clonotypes and omits some of them. The sample carries about 100,000 clones, 90% recorded once. The source material was CD4+ or CD8+ T cells sorted from blood, sampled in a trial of the OX40 agonist ivuxolimab. These receptors came from an adult with an advanced solid tumor such as melanoma, head and neck, liver or kidney cancer.

This chain links TRBV5-1 with TRBJ2-5; D perhaps matches TRBD2 (5 bases). The CDR3 length is 14 residues. The V end lost 3 bases, the J end lost 1 base, and 10 bases lay between the germline ends. The germline gives CDR1 SGHRS, CDR2 YFSETQ. The CDR3 sequence: CASSSGSFQETQYF. The CDR3 DNA sequence: TGCGCCAGCAGCTCGGGGTCGTTCCAAGAGACCCAGTACTTC.

The rearrangement uses TRBV27 and TRBJ2-5; no clear D. V was trimmed by 5 bases and J by 5 bases, leaving 15 bases between them. CDR1 MNHEY and CDR2 SMNVEV come from the germline V gene (reference sequence). The CDR3 sequence is 14 residues long. The CDR3: CASSKDGPRETQYF. The CDR3 DNA reads TGTGCCAGCAGTAAGGACGGGCCCCGGGAGACCCAGTACTTC.

The chain couples TRBV11-2 to TRBJ2-1; D gene ambiguous. Germline-derived CDR1 and CDR2 are SGHAT and FQNNGV. CDR3 size: 16 residues. The V gene lost 0 bases and the J gene lost 4 bases, with 13 bases spanning the gap. The CDR3 loop reads CASSLERSDLYNEQFF. In nucleotides, the CDR3 is TGTGCCAGCAGCTTAGAACGCAGCGACCTGTACAATGAGCAGTTCTTC.

This clone was counted only a few times. The chain has TRBV28 and TRBJ1-5, with D perhaps matching TRBD1 (5 bases). This CDR3 has 16 amino acids. Per germline, CDR1 MDHEN and CDR2 SYDVKM. Trimming took off 6 bases at V and 0 bases at J, with 15 bases between the two ends. This chain's CDR3 is CASRRTRVYSNQPQHF. CDR3 DNA sequence: TGTGCCAGCAGGAGGACACGAGTCTATAGCAATCAGCCCCAGCATTTT.

The rearrangement joins TRBV7-2 to TRBJ2-3; D is perhaps TRBD1 (6 bases). Trimming cost V 5 bases and J 2 bases, with 14 bases left between them. The V gene's germline CDR1 is SGHTA and CDR2 FQGNSA. CDR3 length equals 15 residues. The CDR3 protein is CASSRRTGYTDTQYF. CDR3 in DNA: TGTGCCAGCAGCCGACGCACAGGGTACACAGATACGCAGTATTTT.

CDR3 bases: TGTGCCAGCAGCTTAGCGGGACAGGTCGCAGAGACCCAGTACTTC. As protein: CASSLAGQVAETQYF. The V and J genes are TRBV7-2 and TRBJ2-5; 8 nucleotides agree with TRBD1. CDR1 and CDR2 from the germline V gene are SGHTA and FQGNSA. The CDR3 sequence is 15 residues long. The ends lost 0 bases at V and 4 bases at J; junction bases unmatched: 4.

This chain uses TRBV19 with TRBJ2-2, with TRBD1 matching 8 bases. The V gene end was trimmed by 5 bases and the J gene end by 7 bases; junction bases not matched to a gene: 6. The CDR3 extends over 14 amino acids. Looked up from germline, CDR1 is LNHDA and CDR2 is SQIVND (reference sequence). The CDR3 is CASSWTGFSGELFF. CDR3 DNA: TGTGCCAGTAGTTGGACAGGGTTTAGCGGGGAGCTGTTTTTT.

The chain links TRBV19 to TRBJ2-7, with 7 bases matching TRBD2. CDR1 is LNHDA, CDR2 SQIVND, per germline (reference sequence). This CDR3 has 13 residues. V dropped 6 bases and J dropped 4; count of bases not matched to a gene: 6. The CDR3 reads CASSLGGSYEQYF. The CDR3 DNA follows: TGTGCCAGTAGCCTCGGGGGGTCTTACGAGCAGTACTTC.

The chain recombines TRBV27 with TRBJ2-1, with 9 bases that match TRBD2. The CDR3 spans 16 residues. Germline trimming cut 5 bases from V and 8 bases from J; bases unmatched to any gene: 13. In germline, CDR1 is MNHEY, CDR2 SMNVEV (reference sequence). The CDR3 protein is CASSPFGAGGIDEQFF. CDR3 DNA sequence: TGTGCCAGCAGTCCTTTTGGGGCGGGAGGGATCGATGAGCAGTTCTTC.

This clone was picked up a small number of times. V usage is TRBV18 and J usage is TRBJ2-7, with a tentative D call TRBD2 (7 bases). The germline V gene encodes CDR1 KGHSH and CDR2 LQKENI. The CDR3 contains 12 residues. The V and J ends lost 6 bases and 6 bases respectively, with 12 bases between them. CDR3 DNA sequence: TGTGCCAGCTCCCCCGGGGGGCCCGAGCAGTACTTC. This codes for CASSPGGPEQYF.

The rearrangement uses TRBV7-6 and TRBJ2-2; D not resolved. The germline CDR1 and CDR2 sequences are SGHVS and FNYEAQ. The CDR3 totals 13 residues. V shed 2 bases and J shed 1 base, with 2 bases lying between them. The CDR3 sequence is CASSLRNTGELFF. CDR3 nucleotide sequence: TGTGCCAGCAGCTTACGGAACACCGGGGAGCTGTTTTTT.

J is TRBJ2-3 and V is TRBV20-1; D gene uncertain. The CDR3 contains 11 residues. The V and J ends lost 4 bases and 6 bases respectively, with 8 bases between them. Germline CDR1 reads DFQATT; CDR2 reads SNEGSKA (reference sequence). The CDR3 loop is CSATPLDTQYF. In DNA form, the CDR3 reads TGCAGTGCTACCCCCTTGGATACGCAGTATTTT.

The chain uses TRBV5-5 and TRBJ1-1; possible D gene TRBD1, 5 bases. Trimming pared 3 bases from V and 2 bases from J, leaving 8 bases between. The CDR3 sequence is 13 residues long. CDR1 is SGHKS, CDR2 YYEKEE, per germline (reference sequence). The CDR3 is CASSSDSNTEAFF. The CDR3 DNA is TGTGCCAGCAGCTCTGACAGCAACACTGAAGCTTTCTTT.

The chain joins TRBV19 to TRBJ2-6; possibly TRBD2 for D (5 bases). The CDR3 extends over 16 amino acids. Trimming removed 4 bases from V and 0 bases from J, with 10 bases in between. Germline CDR1 reads LNHDA; CDR2 reads SQIVND (reference sequence). DNA for the CDR3: TGTGCCAGTAGTACCACGGGGTTCTCTGGGGCCAACGTCCTGACTTTC. The encoded protein is CASSTTGFSGANVLTF. Together with reference TRBV19 and TRBJ2-6, the CDR3 gives the full variable domain: DGGITQSPKYLFRKEGQNVTLSCEQNLNHDAMYWYRQDPGQGLRLIYYSQIVNDFQKGDIAEGYSVSREKKESFPLTVTSAQKNPTAFYLCASSTTGFSGANVLTFGAGSRLTVL.

CDR3 in DNA: TGCGCCAGCAGCCAAGATCCTAGCTCGGTCGAGCAGTACTTC. The encoded protein is CASSQDPSSVEQYF. The chain links TRBV4-3 to TRBJ2-7; perhaps TRBD2 as D (5 bases). The CDR3 consists of 14 residues. The V end lost 0 bases, the J end lost 6 bases, and 12 bases lay between the germline ends. Germline V gene sequence: CDR1 LGHNA, CDR2 YSLEER.

This clone has more than one count but fewer than ten. Additional DNA sequences in this sample encode the identical CDR3. This rearrangement joins TRBV28 to TRBJ1-2; TRBD1 matches at 9 bases. The CDR3 consists of 14 residues. The germline V gene has CDR1 MDHEN and CDR2 SYDVKM. Unmatched junction bases numbered 7, after V lost 3 bases and J lost 8 bases. Here the CDR3 reads CASSLPGQGQGYTF. The CDR3 region has the DNA TGTGCCAGCAGTTTGCCGGGACAGGGTCAGGGCTACACCTTC.

The genes are TRBV10-3 and TRBJ1-2, with TRBD1 identical over 8 bases. Germline trimming cut 8 bases from V and 2 bases from J; bases unmatched to any gene: 4. This CDR3 spans 13 amino acids. Looked up from germline, CDR1 is ENHRY and CDR2 is SYGVKD. The CDR3 DNA reads as TGTGCCATCGGGACAGGCCACAACTATGGCTACACCTTC. Translating gives CAIGTGHNYGYTF.

J is TRBJ1-1 and V is TRBV29-1; the D gene is possibly TRBD1 (5 bases). The CDR3 consists of 10 residues. In germline, CDR1 is SQVTM, CDR2 ANQGSEA. The V and J ends lost 5 bases and 5 bases respectively, with 6 bases between them. CDR3 nucleotides: TGCAGCGTTAGGGGTACTGAAGCTTTCTTT. Amino acid sequence: CSVRGTEAFF. The full variable domain, in which reference TRBV29-1 and TRBJ1-1 provide the parts outside the CDR3, is SAVISQKPSRDICQRGTSLTIQCQVDSQVTMMFWYRQQPGQSLTLIATANQGSEATYESGFVIDKFPISRPNLTFSTLTVSNMSPEDSSIYLCSVRGTEAFFGQGTRLTVV.

The chain joins TRBV10-3 to TRBJ1-5; tentative D call: TRBD1 (6 bases). This CDR3 has 12 residues. V was trimmed by 2 bases and J by 12 bases, leaving 11 bases between them. CDR1 ENHRY and CDR2 SYGVKD come from the germline V gene. The CDR3 here is CAISEQGGLQHF. Written as DNA, the CDR3 is TGTGCCATCAGTGAGCAAGGGGGACTCCAGCATTTT.

The genes are TRBV18 and TRBJ1-4; no clear D gene. Germline V gene data show CDR1 as KGHSH and CDR2 as LQKENI. The CDR3 runs 14 residues. V shed 3 bases and J shed 7 bases, with 12 bases lying between them. The CDR3 is CASSPPSLAEKLFF. CDR3 in DNA: TGTGCCAGCTCACCCCCTTCCCTCGCTGAAAAACTGTTTTTT.

DNA of the CDR3: TGCGCCAGCAGCACAGGACAGGGGGCGGGAGGCTACACCTTC. Translating it yields CASSTGQGAGGYTF. V is TRBV5-1 and J is TRBJ1-2; TRBD1 matches at 11 bases. Germline V gene lookup returns CDR1 SGHRS and CDR2 YFSETQ. V shed 4 bases and J 8 bases; nucleotides not matched to a gene: 7. The CDR3 covers 14 residues. The whole variable domain, filled in from reference TRBV5-1 and TRBJ1-2, reads KAGVTQTPRYLIKTRGQQVTLSCSPISGHRSVSWYQQTPGQGLQFLFEYFSETQRNKGNFPGRFSGRQFSNSRSEMNVSTLELGDSALYLCASSTGQGAGGYTFGSGTRLTVV.

The V and J genes are TRBV6-6 and TRBJ1-2; perhaps TRBD1 as D (5 bases). The ends were cut back, 0 bases at V and 4 bases at J, with 15 bases in the middle. The CDR3 is 16 amino acids. Germline CDR1 and CDR2: MNHNY and SVGAGI (reference sequence). The DNA for the CDR3 is TGTGCCAGCAGTTACTCGAGCGGGGCGCGTGTCTATGGCTACACCTTC. As protein: CASSYSSGARVYGYTF.